A single sample is the source of the 21 T cell receptor beta chains below, sequenced in a study of blood T cell repertoires in COVID-19. Libraries were prepared by immunoSEQ multiplex PCR; TCRdb keeps only in-frame clonotypes and omits some of them. The sample holds about 230,000 clones, about 90% seen once. Sequencing was done on a sample of PBMCs or T cells enriched from blood (not recorded which). Source of these receptors: a woman younger than 45 with acute COVID-19.

This rearrangement joins TRBV7-3 to TRBJ1-1; the D is unclear. The germline V gene encodes CDR1 SGHTA and CDR2 FQGTGA. Trimming shortened V by 5 bases and J by 3 bases, and 13 bases separated the two germline ends. This CDR3 comprises 14 residues. CDR3 amino acids: CASSPSGQDTEAFF. CDR3 in DNA: TGTGCCAGCAGCCCAAGTGGGCAGGACACTGAAGCTTTCTTT.

CDR3 DNA: TGCGCCAGCAGCTTGGTCGCGGGGGCCCACGAGCAGTACTTC. Translated: CASSLVAGAHEQYF. The chain carries TRBV5-1 and TRBJ2-7; a possible D gene is TRBD2 (7 bases). Germline loops: CDR1 SGHRS, CDR2 YFSETQ. This CDR3 region has 14 residues. The germline V and J ends were trimmed by 0 bases and 5 bases, with 12 bases remaining between them.

The J gene is TRBJ1-1, the V gene TRBV29-1; 7 bases fit TRBD1. The CDR3 has 10 amino acids. V lost 6 bases and J lost 7; bases outside the gene matches: 2. Germline V gene lookup returns CDR1 SQVTM and CDR2 ANQGSEA. The CDR3 nucleotides are TGCAGCGTCGGACAGGTTGAAGCTTTCTTT. Its protein product is CSVGQVEAFF.

This chain joins TRBV4-1 and TRBJ1-6, with TRBD1 identical over 9 bases. The V and J ends lost 0 bases and 10 bases, in that order; junction bases with no gene match: 7. This CDR3 has 16 amino acids. CDR1 MGHRA and CDR2 YSYEKL come from the germline V gene. CDR3 protein: CASSQDGGTGISPLHF. The CDR3 nucleotides are TGCGCCAGCAGCCAAGATGGAGGGACAGGGATATCACCCCTCCACTTT.

This chain uses TRBV4-1 with TRBJ2-7, with 10 bases aligning to TRBD2. CDR1 MGHRA and CDR2 YSYEKL come from the germline V gene. Trimming took 4 bases from V and 2 from J; bases not matched to a gene: 5. The CDR3 spans 15 residues. The CDR3 spells CASSPIAGGPYEQYF. For the CDR3, the DNA is TGCGCCAGCAGCCCTATAGCGGGGGGACCCTACGAGCAGTACTTC.

The rearrangement links TRBV5-1 to TRBJ2-5; TRBD2 aligns across 7 bases. CDR3 length: 14 residues. Looked up from germline, CDR1 is SGHRS and CDR2 is YFSETQ. V was pared by 4 bases and J by 5 bases, with 8 bases of the junction left unmatched. The CDR3 protein is CASSPKLAAETQYF. CDR3 nucleotides: TGCGCCAGCAGCCCCAAGCTAGCGGCTGAGACCCAGTACTTC.

This chain connects TRBV7-9 to TRBJ2-2; weak D call: TRBD2 (6 bases). This CDR3 is built from 17 residues. CDR1 is SEHNR, CDR2 FQNEAQ, per germline (reference sequence). Trimming shortened V by 1 base and J by 6 bases, and 18 bases separated the two germline ends. CDR3: CASSLGATSFVPGELFF. The CDR3 DNA sequence: TGTGCCAGCAGCTTAGGGGCGACTAGTTTTGTTCCCGGGGAGCTGTTTTTT.

V usage is TRBV11-2 and J usage is TRBJ1-4, with D unresolved. The CDR3 has 15 amino acids. Germline V lookup: CDR1 SGHAT, CDR2 FQNNGV. V was shortened by 5 bases and J by 2 bases, with 12 bases between the two germline ends. Here the CDR3 reads CASSLSAQTNEKLFF. CDR3 DNA: TGTGCCAGCAGCCTTTCAGCACAGACTAATGAAAAACTGTTTTTT.

This clone was recorded a few times. V and J are TRBV5-1 and TRBJ2-5; 7 nucleotides match TRBD1. Germline loops: CDR1 SGHRS, CDR2 YFSETQ. With 4 bases clipped from V and 5 bases from J, the junction kept 5 bases outside the gene matches. There are 13 residues in the CDR3. CDR3 DNA sequence: TGCGCCAGCAGCAAGGGGGCGTTGGAGACCCAGTACTTC. It specifies CASSKGALETQYF.

The gene calls are TRBV9 and TRBJ1-3; the D is unclear. Germline CDR1 is SGDLS and CDR2 is YYNGEE. Trimming took off 2 bases at V and 0 bases at J, with 12 bases between the two ends. This CDR3 is 16 amino acids long. The CDR3 reads CASSVTMALSGNTIYF. The CDR3 DNA sequence: TGTGCCAGCAGCGTTACGATGGCCCTCTCTGGAAACACCATATATTTT.

The J gene is TRBJ2-7, the V gene TRBV12-3 or TRBV12-4, with D unclear. The CDR3 has 12 residues. Deletions cut 6 bases from V and 0 bases from J, with 6 bases between. This chain's CDR3 is CASRGDSYEQYF. DNA for the CDR3: TGTGCCAGCAGGGGCGACTCCTACGAGCAGTACTTC.

The genes are TRBV3-1 (or the pseudogene TRBV3-2) and TRBJ1-2; TRBD1 matches 7 bases. The CDR3 is 13 residues long. V trimming: 7 bases; J trimming: 4 bases; junction bases outside the gene matches: 6. Per the germline V gene, CDR1 is LGHDT and CDR2 is YNNKEL (reference sequence). The CDR3 DNA reads as TGTGCCAGCAACCCGACAGGGAGCTATGGCTACACCTTC. This sequence encodes CASNPTGSYGYTF.

The chain is built from TRBV5-1 and TRBJ1-1; 8 bases line up with TRBD1. This CDR3 comprises 14 residues. V dropped 0 bases and J dropped 4; count of bases not matched to a gene: 2. Germline-derived CDR1 and CDR2 are SGHRS and YFSETQ. Here the CDR3 DNA reads TGCGCCAGCAGCTTGGCTACAGGGGGCACTGAAGCTTTCTTT. Its translation: CASSLATGGTEAFF.

The chain links TRBV4-1 to TRBJ2-7; D is undetermined. V lost 2 bases to trimming and J lost 0 bases, with 5 bases between them. This CDR3 has 13 residues. Germline values: CDR1 MGHRA, CDR2 YSYEKL. The CDR3 DNA reads as TGCGCCAGCAGCCAATCGAGCTCCTACGAGCAGTACTTC. It is translated as CASSQSSSYEQYF.

This chain connects TRBV27 to TRBJ1-4; TRBD1 is a possible D gene (6 bases). From germline, CDR1 is MNHEY and CDR2 SMNVEV (reference sequence). The length of the CDR3 is 13 residues. The V end was cut by 7 bases, the J end by 8 bases, with 14 bases between. DNA for the CDR3: TGTGCCAGCAAGAATCCGGGGGGCGAAAAACTGTTTTTT. Translation: CASKNPGGEKLFF.

The rearrangement joins TRBV7-8 to TRBJ2-1; possible D gene TRBD2, 5 bases. The CDR3 loop spans 14 amino acids. Germline V CDR1 and CDR2: SGHVS, FQNEAQ. V shed 2 bases and J shed 1 base, with 6 bases lying between them. This CDR3 reads CASSLRESYNEQFF. DNA of the CDR3: TGTGCCAGCAGCTTAAGGGAGTCCTACAATGAGCAGTTCTTC. The entire variable domain, with the rest obtained from reference TRBV7-8 and TRBJ2-1, is as follows: GAGVSQSPRYKVAKRGQDVALRCDPISGHVSLFWYQQALGQGPEFLTYFQNEAQLDKSGLPSDRFFAERPEGSVSTLKIQRTQQEDSAVYLCASSLRESYNEQFFGPGTRLTVL.

The chain employs TRBV5-6 and TRBJ1-4, with D possibly TRBD1 on 6 matching bases. Germline loops: CDR1 SGHDT, CDR2 YYEEEE. This CDR3 is 16 amino acids long. V dropped 4 bases and J dropped 2 bases, with 15 bases sitting between them. CDR3 DNA sequence: TGTGCCAGCAGCCCGATGGGTGGGGGCACTAATGAAAAACTGTTTTTT. Translation gives CASSPMGGGTNEKLFF.

This sequence joins TRBV27 and TRBJ1-4, with 9 bases that match TRBD1. CDR1 and CDR2 (germline): MNHEY, SMNVEV (reference sequence). V shed 5 bases and J 5 bases; nucleotides not matched to a gene: 6. CDR3 length equals 15 residues. CDR3 region: CASSPLGTGNEKLFF. CDR3 in DNA: TGTGCCAGCAGTCCCTTAGGGACAGGGAATGAAAAACTGTTTTTT.

This sequence joins TRBV7-2 and TRBJ1-5; TRBD1 aligns across 9 bases. There are 18 residues in the CDR3. CDR1 is SGHTA and CDR2 is FQGNSA in the germline V gene. The ends lost 4 bases at V and 0 bases at J; junction bases unmatched: 10. The CDR3: CASSSPGTGPYSNQPQHF. As DNA, the CDR3 is TGTGCCAGCAGCTCACCCGGGACAGGGCCTTATAGCAATCAGCCCCAGCATTTT.

This chain joins TRBV7-8 and TRBJ1-1, with 7 bases matching TRBD1. This CDR3 is built from 17 residues. V was pared by 4 bases and J by 3 bases, with 14 bases of the junction left unmatched. Germline V gene sequence: CDR1 SGHVS, CDR2 FQNEAQ. CDR3 in amino acids: CASSWGQIYTTDTEAFF. CDR3 DNA sequence: TGTGCCAGCAGCTGGGGACAGATATATACGACGGACACTGAAGCTTTCTTT.

The rearrangement joins TRBV29-1 to TRBJ2-2, with D unclear. The CDR3 is 12 residues long. Germline V CDR1 and CDR2: SQVTM, ANQGSEA. V shed 2 bases and J shed 4 bases, with 5 bases lying between them. In nucleotides, the CDR3 is TGCAGCGTTGAACGTTTCACCGGGGAGCTGTTTTTT. This gives the protein CSVERFTGELFF.